The sequence of this T cell receptor (beta chain) was determined in a study of beta chain features in type 1 diabetes. Isolated RNA was reverse transcribed in full, so expressed TCRB transcripts were sequenced. Method: immunoSEQ multiplex PCR; TCRdb's copy keeps in-frame clones and lacks some. The sample has around 330,000 clones, 8% to 13% seen once. V was shortened by 2 bases and J by 2 bases, with 13 bases between the two germline ends. The CDR3 sequence is 15 residues long. CDR1 and CDR2 (germline): MGHDK, SYGVNS. V usage is TRBV25-1 and J usage is TRBJ2-7, with D possibly being TRBD1 (6 bases). Sequencing used naive CD4+ T cells from blood. The TCR comes from a woman aged 25 to 39 in good health. The chain's CDR3 is CASSEMTAGAYEQYF. CDR3 in DNA: TGTGCCAGCAGTGAAATGACGGCAGGGGCCTACGAGCAGTACTTC.